These 12 T cell receptor beta chains were sequenced from one sample in a study of cytomegalovirus exposure and HLA in healthy donors. The PCR used 60 Vbeta and 13 Jbeta primers. This table comes from immunoSEQ multiplex PCR, and its TCRdb copy is limited to in-frame clones, with some not included. The sample table sets out 38,000 or so clones. Material: PBMCs. Receptors originate from a man in his forties in good health and CMV-seropositive.

V and J are TRBV11-1 and TRBJ2-4; D remains ambiguous. V was trimmed by 1 base and J by 6 bases, leaving 10 bases between them. The germline V gene encodes CDR1 SGHAT and CDR2 FQDESV (reference sequence). The CDR3 has 14 residues. CDR3 nucleotide sequence: TGTGCCAGCAGCTTAGAGGAGTTTTCAAACATTCAGTACTTC. Translation: CASSLEEFSNIQYF.

The V and J genes are TRBV18 and TRBJ2-2; a possible D gene is TRBD1 (6 bases). Germline values: CDR1 KGHSH, CDR2 LQKENI. V was cut by 0 bases and J by 4 bases, with 12 bases left in between. The CDR3 has 16 amino acids. CDR3 protein: CASSPPDSPSTGELFF. Here the CDR3 DNA reads TGTGCCAGCTCACCACCGGACAGCCCGAGCACCGGGGAGCTGTTTTTT.

The CDR3 region has the DNA TGCGCCAGCAGCCAAGATCTCAGTACACACACAGATACGCAGTATTTT. Translating it yields CASSQDLSTHTDTQYF. V is TRBV4-3 and J is TRBJ2-3; no clear D. From germline, CDR1 is LGHNA and CDR2 YSLEER. Trimming left V 0 bases short and J 2 bases short, with 12 bases between. The CDR3 consists of 16 residues.

The chain carries TRBV7-3 and TRBJ2-2; 7 nucleotides agree with TRBD1. The CDR3 contains 15 residues. Germline-derived CDR1 and CDR2 are SGHTA and FQGTGA. The trim removed 6 bases at V and 8 bases at J, leaving 12 bases unmatched. CDR3 in amino acids: CASRPTGDKLGELFF. DNA for the CDR3: TGTGCCAGCAGACCAACAGGGGACAAGTTGGGGGAGCTGTTTTTT. The full variable domain, in which reference TRBV7-3 and TRBJ2-2 provide the parts outside the CDR3, is GAGVSQTPSNKVTEKGKYVELRCDPISGHTALYWYRQSLGQGPEFLIYFQGTGAADDSGLPNDRFFAVRPEGSVSTLKIQRTERGDSAVYLCASRPTGDKLGELFFGEGSRLTVL.

The chain recombines TRBV7-2 with TRBJ1-1; a possible D gene is TRBD1 (6 bases). CDR1 and CDR2 (germline): SGHTA, FQGNSA. V was cut by 5 bases and J by 4 bases, with 17 bases left in between. The CDR3 runs 15 residues. CDR3 DNA: TGTGCCAGCAGCACCAGCGGGGGCGGGAGCACTGAAGCTTTCTTT. This translates into CASSTSGGGSTEAFF.

V usage is TRBV2 and J usage is TRBJ2-3; D is perhaps TRBD2 (5 bases). The V gene lost 4 bases and the J gene lost 0 bases, with 11 bases spanning the gap. Per germline, CDR1 SNHLY and CDR2 FYNNEI. The CDR3 covers 15 residues. Written as DNA, the CDR3 is TGTGCCAGCAGTGGTATAGGCGGGAGCACAGATACGCAGTATTTT. Amino acid sequence: CASSGIGGSTDTQYF.

V gene TRBV2 combines with J gene TRBJ1-2; 8 bases are shared with TRBD1. Trimming cost V 6 bases and J 8 bases; bases outside gene matches: 5. Germline CDR1 and CDR2: SNHLY and FYNNEI. The CDR3 contains 12 residues. As DNA, the CDR3 is TGTGCCAGCAGGCAGGGGGCTAAAGGCTACACCTTC. Protein: CASRQGAKGYTF.

This chain links TRBV11-2 with TRBJ1-1; D gene unclear. Trimming cost V 5 bases and J 0 bases, with 13 bases left between them. In germline, CDR1 is SGHAT, CDR2 FQNNGV. The CDR3 has 15 amino acids. The CDR3 DNA follows: TGTGCCAGCAGCCCCCGGGCGGGTATGAACACTGAAGCTTTCTTT. As protein: CASSPRAGMNTEAFF.

V usage is TRBV5-5 and J usage is TRBJ1-2; the D is unclear. V was shortened by 0 bases and J by 4 bases, with 10 bases between the two germline ends. The germline CDR1 and CDR2 sequences are SGHKS and YYEKEE (reference sequence). The CDR3 spans 14 residues. CDR3 DNA sequence: TGTGCCAGCAGCTTGGTTAGGGAGTCCTATGGCTACACCTTC. This translates into CASSLVRESYGYTF.

The chain employs TRBV6-5 and TRBJ1-5; D gene unclear. Trimming stripped 5 bases from V and 7 bases from J, with 9 bases between. CDR3 length: 12 amino acids. Germline values: CDR1 MNHEY, CDR2 SVGAGI. As DNA, the CDR3 is TGTGCCAGCAGTGATCCGGGGCAGCCCCAGCATTTT. The encoded protein is CASSDPGQPQHF.

The V call is TRBV6-1, the J call TRBJ2-1; a weak D match, TRBD1 (5 bases). CDR1 and CDR2 (germline): MNHNS, SASEGT. The CDR3 has 16 amino acids. V lost 4 bases and J lost 0, with 13 bases in between. The CDR3 is CASSVLPGSSYNEQFF. CDR3 DNA sequence: TGTGCCAGCAGTGTGCTTCCAGGGTCCTCCTACAATGAGCAGTTCTTC.

The chain has TRBV7-2 and TRBJ2-1, with TRBD2 as a possible D gene (5 bases). CDR3 length: 14 amino acids. The germline gives CDR1 SGHTA, CDR2 FQGNSA. V lost 1 base, J lost 8 bases, and 12 bases lay in between. The CDR3 loop reads CASSLGTVGDEQFF. CDR3 sequence (DNA): TGTGCCAGCAGCTTAGGAACAGTCGGGGATGAGCAGTTCTTC.